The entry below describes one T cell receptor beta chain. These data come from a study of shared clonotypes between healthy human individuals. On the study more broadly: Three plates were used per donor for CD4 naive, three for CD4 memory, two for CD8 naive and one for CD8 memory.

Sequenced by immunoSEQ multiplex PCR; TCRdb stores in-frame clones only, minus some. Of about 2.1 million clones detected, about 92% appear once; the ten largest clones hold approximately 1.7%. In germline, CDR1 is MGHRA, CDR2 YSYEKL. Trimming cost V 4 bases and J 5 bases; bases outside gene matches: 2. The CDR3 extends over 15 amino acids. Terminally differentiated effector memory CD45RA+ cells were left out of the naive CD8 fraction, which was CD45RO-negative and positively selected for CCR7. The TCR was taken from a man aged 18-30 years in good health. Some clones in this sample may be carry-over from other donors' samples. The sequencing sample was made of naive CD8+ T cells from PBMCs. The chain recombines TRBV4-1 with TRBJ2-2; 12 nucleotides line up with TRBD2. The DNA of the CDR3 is TGCGCCAGCAGCCGCCTAGCGGGGGGGACCGGGGAGCTGTTTTTT. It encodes CASSRLAGGTGELFF.